This TCR beta chain is drawn from a study of human T cells and chemical hapten exposure. The time point denotes: patch test 1, 2 weeks after DPC sensitization. Treatment defined: therapeutic diphenylcyclopropenone sensitization with weekly scalp DPC. The authors' total RNA extraction used unfractionated whole blood. TCRdb recomputed calls from the RACE reads with MiXCR, one row per CDR3 protein. The sample yields roughly 120,000 distinct CDR3 sequences, about 12% seen once. Germline assignment: CDR1 MNHEY and CDR2 SMNVEV (reference sequence). CDR3 size: 15 residues. V lost 3 bases to trimming and J lost 1 base, with 11 bases between them.

The chain couples TRBV27 to TRBJ2-3; D may be TRBD2 (5 bases). The TCR sequence derives from a woman aged 50 to 60 with alopecia areata. Some clones in this sample may be carry-over from other donors' samples. The sample here was whole blood, taken in connection with sensitization to the hapten diphenylcyclopropenone (DPC). CDR3 in amino acids: CASSLEGSRTDTQYF. For the CDR3, the DNA is TGTGCCAGCAGTTTGGAAGGGAGTCGCACAGATACGCAGTATTTT.